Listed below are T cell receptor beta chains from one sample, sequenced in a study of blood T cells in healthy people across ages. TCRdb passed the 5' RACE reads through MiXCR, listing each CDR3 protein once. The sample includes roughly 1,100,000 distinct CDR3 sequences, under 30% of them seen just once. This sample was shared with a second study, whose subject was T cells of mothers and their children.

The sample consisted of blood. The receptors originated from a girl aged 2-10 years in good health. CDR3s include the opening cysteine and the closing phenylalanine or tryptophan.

CDR3: CATTTGGTDTQYF
V: TRBV12-3/TRBV12-4
J: TRBJ2-3

CDR3: CASSLLLLGNNEQFF
V: TRBV12-3/TRBV12-4
J: -

CDR3: CATSRDHPGIPYNEQFF
V: TRBV15
J: TRBJ2-1

CDR3: CASSEVFGTSTREQFF
V: TRBV7-8
J: -

CDR3: CASSLRRKTSGGPNEQFF
V: TRBV11-2
J: -

CDR3: CATSRGVSPSGSNEQFF
V: TRBV15
J: TRBJ2-1

CDR3: CSARVITSTDTQYF
V: TRBV20-1
J: TRBJ2-3

CDR3: CASSLRSYRLAGGTDTQYF
V: TRBV7-2
J: TRBJ2-3

CDR3: CASSHGTGVYEQYF
V: TRBV7-2
J: -

CDR3: CASSTTAGKKETQYF
V: TRBV28
J: TRBJ2-5

CDR3: CASSPLQGYNEQFF
V: TRBV12-3/TRBV12-4
J: TRBJ2-1

CDR3: CASSFGLGGEKLFF
V: TRBV28
J: TRBJ1-4

CDR3: CASSILPGVVAEVAFF
V: TRBV12-3/TRBV12-4
J: TRBJ1-1

CDR3: CAAGGVNQPQHF
V: TRBV28
J: TRBJ1-5

CDR3: CSAREGLGSVEQFF
V: TRBV20-1
J: TRBJ2-1

CDR3: CSASLGVLNTEAFF
V: TRBV20-1
J: TRBJ1-1

CDR3: CSGLAGLDNEQFF
V: TRBV29-1
J: TRBJ2-1

CDR3: CAISRGSEQYF
V: TRBV10-3
J: TRBJ2-7

CDR3: CSASTMREETQYF
V: TRBV20-1
J: -

CDR3: CASSAGPTYEQYF
V: TRBV6-1
J: TRBJ2-7

CDR3: CASSPNPGAPPGYEQFF
V: TRBV7-3
J: -

CDR3: CASTINWEAGESKNIQYF
V: TRBV11-2
J: TRBJ2-4

CDR3: CASSLRAGAIYEQYF
V: TRBV27
J: TRBJ2-7

CDR3: CASSQDRSLLTNTDTQYF
V: TRBV4-3
J: TRBJ2-3

CDR3: CASSDPTGGQETQYF
V: TRBV6-1
J: TRBJ2-5

CDR3: CASSLAGTSGAYEQYF
V: TRBV27
J: TRBJ2-7

CDR3: CASTRGRGTGYTF
V: TRBV21-1
J: TRBJ1-2

CDR3: CSVEGLAGSSYNEQFF
V: TRBV29-1
J: TRBJ2-1

CDR3: CASGLGQLNQPQHF
V: TRBV12-5
J: TRBJ1-5

CDR3: CAIRSEGTNVLTF
V: TRBV6-5
J: TRBJ2-6

CDR3: CSVKQRETQYF
V: TRBV29-1
J: TRBJ2-5

CDR3: CATSDLQGTQYF
V: TRBV24-1
J: TRBJ2-5

CDR3: CASSLKENRSPGANVLTF
V: TRBV7-3
J: TRBJ2-6

CDR3: CASTRQPSTDTQYF
V: TRBV5-5
J: TRBJ2-3

CDR3: CASSYRDRGNEQFF
V: TRBV6-6
J: -

CDR3: CASSQDKTETEQYF
V: TRBV4-1
J: TRBJ2-7

CDR3: CATSDHLSYEQYF
V: TRBV24-1
J: TRBJ2-7